This TCR beta chain was identified during a study of graft-versus-host responses after intestinal transplantation. As for this clone: What it binds is unknown.

Broader study findings: Peak circulating GvH clone levels were associated with early post-transplant HvG declines. The recipient marrow held GvH clones, and some of them showed up first in ileum or blood.

Measured with immunoSEQ multiplex PCR; TCRdb has only the in-frame clones, and not every one. The data show more than 85,000 clones, 93% seen once. The CDR3 runs 13 residues. The J segment lost 3 bases and the V segment lost 1 base, leaving 1 base of the junction unmatched. The germline CDR1 and CDR2 sequences are SGHNT and YYREEE (reference sequence). Sample: unstimulated CD8+ T cells sorted from spleen or lymph node cells, taken before intestinal transplant. The TCR originated in a human donor who received an intestinal transplant. The rearrangement joins TRBV5-4 to TRBJ2-7, with 7 positions matching TRBD1. CDR3 DNA: TGTGCCAGCAGCTTGCAGGGGGTCTACGAGCAGTACTTC. Protein product: CASSLQGVYEQYF.